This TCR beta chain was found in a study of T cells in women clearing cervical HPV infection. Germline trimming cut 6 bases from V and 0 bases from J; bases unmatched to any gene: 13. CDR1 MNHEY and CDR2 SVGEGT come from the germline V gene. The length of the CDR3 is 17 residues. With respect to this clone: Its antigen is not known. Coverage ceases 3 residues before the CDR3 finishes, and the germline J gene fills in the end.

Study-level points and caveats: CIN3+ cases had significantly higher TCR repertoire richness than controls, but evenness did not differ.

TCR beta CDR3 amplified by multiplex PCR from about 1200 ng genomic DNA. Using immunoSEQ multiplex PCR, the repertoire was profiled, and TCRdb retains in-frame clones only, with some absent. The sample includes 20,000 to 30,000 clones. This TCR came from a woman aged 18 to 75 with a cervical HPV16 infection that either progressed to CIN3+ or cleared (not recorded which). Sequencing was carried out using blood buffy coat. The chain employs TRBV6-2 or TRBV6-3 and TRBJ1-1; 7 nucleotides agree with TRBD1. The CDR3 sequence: CASSSYIDRDLNTEAFF. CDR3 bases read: TGTGCCAGCAGCTCTTACATTGACAGGGACTTGAACACTGAA.